This passage covers 27 T cell receptor beta chains from one sample sequenced in a study of blood T cell repertoires in COVID-19. Using immunoSEQ multiplex PCR, the repertoire was profiled, and TCRdb retains in-frame clones only, with some absent. The sample holds about 350,000 clones, more than 75% seen once. The material sequenced was PBMCs or T cells enriched from blood (not recorded which). These receptors came from a woman in her 30s who had recovered from COVID-19.

This chain uses TRBV6-1 with TRBJ1-5, with 9 nucleotides matching TRBD1. The germline V gene encodes CDR1 MNHNS and CDR2 SASEGT. V was clipped by 3 bases and J by 3 bases; unmatched bases: 6. The CDR3 loop spans 16 amino acids. CDR3 protein: CASSDTGQGINQPQHF. The CDR3 DNA sequence: TGTGCCAGCAGTGACACGGGACAGGGAATCAATCAGCCCCAGCATTTT.

The chain couples TRBV7-2 to TRBJ1-1, with D possibly matching TRBD1 (5 bases). This CDR3 comprises 13 residues. From germline, CDR1 is SGHTA and CDR2 FQGNSA. V dropped 1 base and J dropped 11 bases, with 14 bases sitting between them. CDR3 residues: CASSLGIGVMAFF. DNA of the CDR3: TGTGCCAGCAGCTTAGGAATAGGGGTGATGGCTTTCTTT.

This chain links TRBV7-9 with TRBJ2-2; possibly TRBD2 for D (6 bases). Trimming removed 5 bases from V and 2 bases from J, with 21 bases in between. Per the germline V gene, CDR1 is SEHNR and CDR2 is FQNEAQ (reference sequence). The CDR3 is 18 amino acids. The CDR3 protein is CASSPFRGRDPNTGELFF. The DNA for the CDR3 is TGTGCCAGCAGCCCATTCCGCGGGCGGGACCCCAACACCGGGGAGCTGTTTTTT. Using reference TRBV7-9 and TRBJ2-2 for the parts outside the CDR3, the full variable domain is DTGVSQNPRHKITKRGQNVTFRCDPISEHNRLYWYRQTLGQGPEFLTYFQNEAQLEKSRLLSDRFSAERPKGSFSTLEIQRTEQGDSAMYLCASSPFRGRDPNTGELFFGEGSRLTVL.

This chain links TRBV3-1 (or the pseudogene TRBV3-2) with TRBJ1-5; D is ambiguous. This CDR3 has 13 residues. Trimming took 3 bases from V and 8 from J, leaving 11 bases between them. CDR1 and CDR2 (germline): LGHDT, YNNKEL (reference sequence). The DNA of the CDR3 is TGTGCCAGCAGCCAGCAGTCTGTGGAGCCCCAGCATTTT. This gives the protein CASSQQSVEPQHF.

This chain joins TRBV27 and TRBJ1-1, with 7 bases aligning to TRBD1. Germline V CDR1 and CDR2: MNHEY, SMNVEV (reference sequence). V dropped 7 bases and J dropped 8; count of bases not matched to a gene: 16. This CDR3 region has 15 residues. DNA for the CDR3: TGTGCCAGCACCACTAGACGACAGGGCCCTGGGGAAGCTTTCTTT. Translated: CASTTRRQGPGEAFF.

The chain links TRBV28 to TRBJ1-5, with D uncertain. The CDR3 extends over 13 amino acids. Germline V CDR1 and CDR2: MDHEN, SYDVKM. Deletions cut 5 bases from V and 3 bases from J, with 8 bases between. For the CDR3, the DNA is TGTGCCAGCAGTAGAGGGATCAATCAGCCCCAGCATTTT. This gives the protein CASSRGINQPQHF.

CDR3 region: CSASNQRGGSGETQYF. The CDR3 coding sequence is TGCAGTGCTAGTAACCAGCGGGGGGGCAGTGGAGAGACCCAGTACTTC. This rearrangement joins TRBV20-1 to TRBJ2-5, with TRBD2 matching over 10 bases. The CDR3 contains 16 residues. V lost 3 bases to trimming and J lost 4 bases; unmatched junction nucleotides: 11. The germline V gene has CDR1 DFQATT and CDR2 SNEGSKA (reference sequence).

The chain is built from TRBV14 and TRBJ1-3; D gene uncertain. V was shortened by 1 base and J by 0 bases, with 4 bases between the two germline ends. The V gene's germline CDR1 is SGHDN and CDR2 FVKESK. The CDR3 loop spans 14 amino acids. The CDR3 DNA reads as TGTGCCAGCAGCCAAGTTCGCTCTGGAAACACCATATATTTT. It encodes CASSQVRSGNTIYF.

This CDR3 reads CASSLLRHHRVAESPLHF. The CDR3 DNA is TGTGCCAGCAGCTTGTTACGCCATCACAGGGTAGCAGAATCACCCCTCCACTTT. This chain uses TRBV5-6 with TRBJ1-6, with a possible D match to TRBD1 (6 bases). The length of the CDR3 is 18 residues. The V and J ends lost 1 base and 10 bases respectively, with 24 bases between them. In germline, CDR1 is SGHDT, CDR2 YYEEEE.

This chain joins TRBV15 and TRBJ2-7; 8 bases fit TRBD1. V shed 4 bases, J shed 3 bases, and the junction held 2 bases outside the gene matches. The CDR3 has 13 amino acids. Germline V CDR1 and CDR2: LNHNV, YYDKDF (reference sequence). The CDR3 here is CATSITGGYEQYF. The CDR3, as DNA: TGTGCCACCAGCATTACAGGGGGCTACGAGCAGTACTTC.

In regard to this clone: The sample contains more than one DNA sequence encoding this CDR3. V and J are TRBV15 and TRBJ1-2; D perhaps matches TRBD1 (6 bases). CDR3 length equals 12 residues. Trimming stripped 3 bases from V and 5 bases from J, with 7 bases between. The germline V gene encodes CDR1 LNHNV and CDR2 YYDKDF (reference sequence). This CDR3 reads CATSRDSYGYTF. DNA for the CDR3: TGTGCCACCAGCAGGGACAGTTATGGCTACACCTTC.

This sequence joins TRBV4-3 and TRBJ2-1, with TRBD1 as a possible D gene (7 bases). Germline V lookup: CDR1 LGHNA, CDR2 YSLEER. The V end lost 0 bases, the J end lost 14 bases, and 20 bases lay between the germline ends. The CDR3 loop spans 15 amino acids. CDR3 in amino acids: CASSQDTRGSGGEFF. DNA for the CDR3: TGCGCCAGCAGCCAAGATACCCGGGGGTCAGGGGGTGAGTTCTTC.

This sequence joins TRBV9 and TRBJ1-2, with 9 bases lining up with TRBD1. Per the germline V gene, CDR1 is SGDLS and CDR2 is YYNGEE. The trim removed 4 bases at V and 4 bases at J, leaving 5 bases unmatched. This CDR3 comprises 14 residues. The DNA for the CDR3 is TGTGCCAGCAGCACCGGACAGGGGCCCTATGGCTACACCTTC. It codes for CASSTGQGPYGYTF.

The genes are TRBV10-3 and TRBJ2-3, with 9 positions matching TRBD2. Germline CDR1 and CDR2: ENHRY and SYGVKD. This CDR3 comprises 14 residues. Trimming at V came to 6 bases and at J to 5 bases, leaving 6 bases not matched to a gene. The CDR3 loop is CAISPAGGLDTQYF. In DNA, the CDR3 is TGTGCCATCAGCCCAGCGGGGGGCCTAGATACGCAGTATTTT.

This clone has more than one count but fewer than ten. V usage is TRBV2 and J usage is TRBJ1-2, with D tentatively TRBD1 (6 bases). The CDR3 covers 13 residues. CDR1 is SNHLY and CDR2 is FYNNEI in the germline V gene. V gave up 5 bases and J gave up 2 bases, with 9 bases separating them. Here the CDR3 DNA reads TGTGCCAGCAGTTCACAGGGAAACTATGGCTACACCTTC. As protein: CASSSQGNYGYTF.

The V gene is TRBV4-3, the J gene TRBJ1-1; D is perhaps TRBD1 (5 bases). This CDR3 region has 14 residues. CDR1 LGHNA and CDR2 YSLEER come from the germline V gene. Trimming left V 0 bases short and J 11 bases short, with 16 bases between. CDR3 sequence (DNA): TGCGCCAGCAGCCAAGATGGCCGCTCACGGGGGGCTTTCTTT. Translated, it gives CASSQDGRSRGAFF.

V and J are TRBV7-2 and TRBJ2-7; no clear D gene. The V gene lost 2 bases and the J gene lost 2 bases, with 10 bases spanning the gap. This CDR3 has 14 amino acids. CDR1 is SGHTA and CDR2 is FQGNSA in the germline V gene. The CDR3 loop reads CASSLWATTYEQYF. CDR3 bases: TGTGCCAGCAGCTTATGGGCAACCACCTACGAGCAGTACTTC.

The chain has TRBV27 and TRBJ2-2; TRBD1 matches at 8 bases. Germline CDR1 and CDR2: MNHEY and SMNVEV (reference sequence). The CDR3 contains 17 residues. After removal of 4 bases from V and 4 bases from J, the junction contained 11 bases not matched to a gene. The CDR3 region has the DNA TGTGCCAGCAGTTCCTCAAACAGGGGGTGGGGCACCGGGGAGCTGTTTTTT. Translating gives CASSSSNRGWGTGELFF.

This clone was observed a few times. This chain's CDR3 is CSASRREGRNQPQHF. Written as DNA, the CDR3 is TGCAGTGCTAGTAGGCGGGAAGGGCGAAATCAGCCCCAGCATTTT. The chain combines TRBV20-1 with TRBJ1-5; D gene ambiguous. Looked up from germline, CDR1 is DFQATT and CDR2 is SNEGSKA (reference sequence). V was cut by 3 bases and J by 4 bases, with 16 bases left in between. This CDR3 has 15 residues.

The V call is TRBV14, the J call TRBJ2-5; 15 bases fit TRBD2. The CDR3 extends over 15 amino acids. Germline V gives CDR1 SGHDN, CDR2 FVKESK. The V segment lost 4 bases and the J segment 6 bases; nucleotides outside the gene matches: 3. CDR3 DNA sequence: TGTGCCAGCAGCCCAGGACTAGCGGGGGGGCAGACCCAGTACTTC. The encoded protein is CASSPGLAGGQTQYF.

The chain joins TRBV19 to TRBJ1-2, with TRBD1 identical over 7 bases. The length of the CDR3 is 15 residues. CDR1 and CDR2 from the germline V gene are LNHDA and SQIVND (reference sequence). Trimming took 6 bases from V and 8 from J; bases not matched to a gene: 15. The CDR3 here is CASSPLEEGARGYTF. CDR3 nucleotide sequence: TGTGCCAGTAGCCCCTTAGAAGAGGGGGCCAGGGGCTACACCTTC.

The genes are TRBV4-2 and TRBJ1-2; 9 bases match TRBD1. V shed 0 bases, J shed 4 bases, and the junction held 3 bases outside the gene matches. The germline CDR1 and CDR2 sequences are LGHNA and YNFKEQ. This CDR3 is 15 amino acids long. The CDR3: CASSQDGGQGYGYTF. CDR3 in DNA: TGTGCCAGCAGCCAAGATGGGGGACAGGGCTATGGCTACACCTTC.

The gene calls are TRBV12-5 and TRBJ1-2; a possible D gene is TRBD1 (5 bases). The CDR3 sequence is 14 residues long. Germline-derived CDR1 and CDR2 are LGHNT and FRNRAP. V was pared by 4 bases and J by 6 bases, with 15 bases between. Here the CDR3 reads CASGYGGSLHGYTF. DNA for the CDR3: TGTGCTAGTGGTTACGGGGGGAGCTTACATGGCTACACCTTC.

The chain is built from TRBV19 and TRBJ1-1; 10 positions agree with TRBD1. The CDR3 contains 12 residues. The V segment lost 9 bases and the J segment 7 bases; nucleotides outside the gene matches: 5. Germline assignment: CDR1 LNHDA and CDR2 SQIVND (reference sequence). In DNA, the CDR3 is TGTGCCAGCAGACAGGGGGCGGGTGAAGCTTTCTTT. This translates into CASRQGAGEAFF.

The chain couples TRBV6-5 to TRBJ1-5; D ambiguous. CDR1 and CDR2 from the germline V gene are MNHEY and SVGAGI. V dropped 6 bases and J dropped 9 bases, with 18 bases sitting between them. The CDR3 extends over 14 amino acids. CDR3 DNA: TGTGCCAGCAGACCCCGCGGGTCTAGGCGGCCCCAGCATTTT. Residues: CASRPRGSRRPQHF.

The chain joins TRBV18 to TRBJ2-6; D perhaps matches TRBD2 (7 bases). Trimming took off 0 bases at V and 0 bases at J, with 18 bases between the two ends. This CDR3 has 20 amino acids. Germline CDR1 is KGHSH and CDR2 is LQKENI. CDR3 DNA: TGTGCCAGCTCACCACCGACGGCGGGGGCCCTCTTCTCTGGGGCCAACGTCCTGACTTTC. Translated: CASSPPTAGALFSGANVLTF.

V gene TRBV5-1 combines with J gene TRBJ2-1, with a possible D match to TRBD2 (5 bases). The CDR3 totals 15 residues. Germline values: CDR1 SGHRS, CDR2 YFSETQ. Trimming stripped 0 bases from V and 2 bases from J, with 9 bases between. CDR3 residues: CASSLGARAYNEQFF. The CDR3 DNA reads TGCGCCAGCAGCTTGGGAGCGAGGGCCTACAATGAGCAGTTCTTC.